This TCR beta chain was found in a study of blood T cell repertoires in COVID-19. Study context: Whether acute or convalescent, the COVID-19 samples came from the United States, Italy and Spain. In each case, the material was cDNA or gDNA derived from T cells, B-cell-depleted T cells, or PBMCs.

Germline CDR1 reads KGHSH; CDR2 reads LQKENI. Losses at the gene ends were 1 base for V and 6 bases for J; bases not matched to a gene: 4. There are 14 residues in the CDR3. As originally analysed: Amplification from reference gene primers served as the basis for estimated nucleated cell counts. The protocol was immunoSEQ multiplex PCR, while the TCRdb copy is restricted to in-frame clones and leaves out a portion. The DNA gave D and trimming, while V, J and clone size come from that table. The data contain about 130,000 clones, approximately 90% of them singletons. The V gene is TRBV18, the J gene TRBJ2-3; TRBD2 agrees at 7 bases. Specimen: peripheral blood. This TCR was sampled from a man in his forties or fifties with acute or convalescent COVID-19. CDR3: CASSPQGGKDTQYF. CDR3 nucleotide sequence: TGTGCCAGCTCACCACAGGGAGGGAAGGATACGCAGTATTTT.